This T cell receptor beta chain appears in the sequencing data of a study of blood T cell repertoires in COVID-19. Study overall: COVID-19 samples, acute and convalescent, were from the United States, Italy and Spain.

Germline V gene sequence: CDR1 SGHAT, CDR2 FQNNGV. Trimming pared 1 base from V and 5 bases from J, leaving 14 bases between. The CDR3 has 15 residues. The Seattle site enrolled patients during active infection and followed them longitudinally. Only in-frame clones appear in the TCRdb table, and some are missing; sequencing was by immunoSEQ multiplex PCR. This table has 210,000 or so clones, 70% to 85% appearing once. The rearrangement joins TRBV11-2 to TRBJ1-1; the D gene is possibly TRBD1 (5 bases). The receptor comes from a woman aged 80 or over with COVID-19, enrolled during active disease. The sequenced sample consisted of peripheral blood. For the CDR3, the DNA is TGTGCCAGCAGCTTAGTGGGGGGGGTTAGGACTGAAGCTTTCTTT. It yields the protein CASSLVGGVRTEAFF.